The present TCR beta chain was sequenced within a study of T cells after yellow fever vaccination. Study results and caveats: Contaminating bulk clonotypes could be abundant in FACS-sorted repertoires. Relatively few clonotypes were ones that appeared in both CD4 and CD8 compartments. After the booster, around 95% of CD4 and roughly nine tenths of CD8 primary-response clones were re-detected.

Conversion of TCR transcripts into cDNA relied on 5'RACE template switching, which added a universal primer site and UMIs. MiXCR was run by TCRdb on the 5' RACE reads, yielding one entry per CDR3 protein. The profile shows 610,000 or so distinct CDR3 sequences, about 12% of them singletons. Concerning this clonotype itself: What it recognizes is unknown.

The sample was PBMCs, taken on the day of the yellow fever booster vaccination. The origin of this receptor is a man aged 25 to 40 who received the YFV17D yellow fever vaccine.

DNA for the CDR3: TGTGCCAGCACCACCAAAGAAGGGGAGAACACTGAAGCTTTCTTT. This translates into CASTTKEGENTEAFF. The chain combines TRBV7-9 with TRBJ1-1; tentatively, D is TRBD1 (5 bases). The CDR3 has 15 residues. Trimming left V 7 bases short and J 1 base short, with 16 bases between. The germline gives CDR1 SEHNR, CDR2 FQNEAQ (reference sequence).